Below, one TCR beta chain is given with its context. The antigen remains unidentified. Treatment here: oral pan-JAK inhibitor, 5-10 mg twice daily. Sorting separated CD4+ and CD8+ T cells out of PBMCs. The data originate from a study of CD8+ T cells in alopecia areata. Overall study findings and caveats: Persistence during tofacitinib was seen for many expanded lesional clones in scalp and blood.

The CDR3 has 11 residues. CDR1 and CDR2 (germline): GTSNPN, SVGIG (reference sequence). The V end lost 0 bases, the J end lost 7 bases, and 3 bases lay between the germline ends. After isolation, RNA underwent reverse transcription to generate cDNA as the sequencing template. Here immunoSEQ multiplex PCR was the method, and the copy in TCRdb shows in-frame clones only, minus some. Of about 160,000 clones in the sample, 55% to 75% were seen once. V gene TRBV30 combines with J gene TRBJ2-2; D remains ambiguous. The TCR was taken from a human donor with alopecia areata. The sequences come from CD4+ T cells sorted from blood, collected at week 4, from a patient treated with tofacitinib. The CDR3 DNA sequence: TGTGCCTGGAGTGTTGGCGGGGAGCTGTTTTTT. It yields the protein CAWSVGGELFF.